This T cell receptor beta chain comes out of a study of blood T cell repertoires in COVID-19. In the authors' workflow: The authors estimated nucleated cell counts from reference gene primer amplification. Clones were sequenced by immunoSEQ multiplex PCR, and TCRdb holds only the in-frame ones, with some missing. D and trimming come from the DNA, and the V and J calls and clone size come from that table. In the table there are about 200,000 clones, 65% to 85% of which are singletons. Those enrolled, adults aged 18 to 89 years, came from fewer than 25 US areas. Per the germline V gene, CDR1 is MDHEN and CDR2 is SYDVKM. The CDR3 runs to 12 residues. V was clipped by 6 bases and J by 7 bases, with 10 bases between them.

The receptor comes from a woman in her thirties or forties with acute COVID-19. This chain connects TRBV28 to TRBJ1-5; unclear D gene. Input material: PBMCs or T cells enriched from blood (not recorded which). This chain's CDR3 is CASSLIEQPQHF. CDR3 nucleotides: TGTGCCAGCAGCCTGATTGAGCAGCCCCAGCATTTT.